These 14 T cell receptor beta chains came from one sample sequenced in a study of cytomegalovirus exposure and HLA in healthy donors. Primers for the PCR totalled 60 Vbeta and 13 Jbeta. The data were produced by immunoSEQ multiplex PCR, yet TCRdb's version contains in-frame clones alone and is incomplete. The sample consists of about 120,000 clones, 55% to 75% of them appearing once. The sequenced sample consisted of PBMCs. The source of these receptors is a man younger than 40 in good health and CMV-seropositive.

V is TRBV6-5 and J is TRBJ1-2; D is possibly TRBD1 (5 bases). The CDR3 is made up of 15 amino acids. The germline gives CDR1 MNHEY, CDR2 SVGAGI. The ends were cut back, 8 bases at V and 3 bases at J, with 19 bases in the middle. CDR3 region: CASQPATQGHYGYTF. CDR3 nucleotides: TGTGCCAGCCAACCTGCTACCCAGGGCCACTATGGCTACACCTTC.

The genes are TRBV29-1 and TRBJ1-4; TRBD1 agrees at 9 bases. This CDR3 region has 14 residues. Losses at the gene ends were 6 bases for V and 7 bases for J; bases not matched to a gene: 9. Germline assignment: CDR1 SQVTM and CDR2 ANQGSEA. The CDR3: CSVGTGGSLEKLFF. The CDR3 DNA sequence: TGCAGCGTCGGAACAGGGGGCTCCCTTGAAAAACTGTTTTTT. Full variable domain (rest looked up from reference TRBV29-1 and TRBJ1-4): SAVISQKPSRDICQRGTSLTIQCQVDSQVTMMFWYRQQPGQSLTLIATANQGSEATYESGFVIDKFPISRPNLTFSTLTVSNMSPEDSSIYLCSVGTGGSLEKLFFGSGTQLSVL.

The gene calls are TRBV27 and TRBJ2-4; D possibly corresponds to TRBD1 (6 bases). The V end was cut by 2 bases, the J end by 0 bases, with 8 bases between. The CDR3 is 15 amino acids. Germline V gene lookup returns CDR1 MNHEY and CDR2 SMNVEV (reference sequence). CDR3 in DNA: TGTGCCAGCAGTTTAAGGGGGTTAGCCAAAAACATTCAGTACTTC. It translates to CASSLRGLAKNIQYF.

The CDR3 is CASSEGDSHQPQHF. The CDR3 bases are TGTGCCAGCAGTGAAGGGGACAGTCATCAGCCCCAGCATTTT. The chain combines TRBV2 with TRBJ1-5; TRBD1 matches 7 bases. The CDR3 consists of 14 residues. V trimming: 1 base; J trimming: 5 bases; junction bases outside the gene matches: 2. Per the germline V gene, CDR1 is SNHLY and CDR2 is FYNNEI.

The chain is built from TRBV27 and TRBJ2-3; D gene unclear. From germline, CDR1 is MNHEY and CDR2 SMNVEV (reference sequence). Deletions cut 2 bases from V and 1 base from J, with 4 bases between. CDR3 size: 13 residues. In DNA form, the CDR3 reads TGTGCCAGCAGTTTAACTCGCACAGATACGCAGTATTTT. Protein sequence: CASSLTRTDTQYF.

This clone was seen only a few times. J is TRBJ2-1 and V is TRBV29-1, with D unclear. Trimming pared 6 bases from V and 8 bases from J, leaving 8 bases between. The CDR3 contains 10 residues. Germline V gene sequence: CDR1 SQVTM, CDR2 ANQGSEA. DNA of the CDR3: TGCAGCGTCGGGTACGATGAGCAGTTCTTC. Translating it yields CSVGYDEQFF.

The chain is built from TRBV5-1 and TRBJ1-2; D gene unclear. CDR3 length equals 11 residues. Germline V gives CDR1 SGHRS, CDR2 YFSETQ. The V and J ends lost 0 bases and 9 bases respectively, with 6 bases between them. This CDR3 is CASSLGTSYTF. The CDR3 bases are TGCGCCAGCAGCTTGGGAACAAGCTACACCTTC.

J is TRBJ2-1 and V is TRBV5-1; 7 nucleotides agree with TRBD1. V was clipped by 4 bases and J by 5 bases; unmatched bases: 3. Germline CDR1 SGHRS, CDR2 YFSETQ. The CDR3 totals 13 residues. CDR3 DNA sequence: TGCGCCAGCAGCCCTGGACAGGACAATGAGCAGTTCTTC. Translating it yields CASSPGQDNEQFF.

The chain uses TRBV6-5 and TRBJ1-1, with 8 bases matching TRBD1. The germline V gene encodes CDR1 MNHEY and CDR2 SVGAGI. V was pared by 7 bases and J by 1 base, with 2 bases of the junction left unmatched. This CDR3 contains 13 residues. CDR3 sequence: CASIQGANTEAFF. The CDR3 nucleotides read TGTGCCAGCATCCAGGGGGCGAACACTGAAGCTTTCTTT.

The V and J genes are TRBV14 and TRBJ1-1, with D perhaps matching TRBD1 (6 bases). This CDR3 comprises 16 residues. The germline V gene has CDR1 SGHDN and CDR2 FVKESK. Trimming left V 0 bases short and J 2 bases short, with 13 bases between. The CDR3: CASSQEGASANTEAFF. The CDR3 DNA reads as TGTGCCAGCAGCCAAGAGGGGGCCTCTGCTAACACTGAAGCTTTCTTT.

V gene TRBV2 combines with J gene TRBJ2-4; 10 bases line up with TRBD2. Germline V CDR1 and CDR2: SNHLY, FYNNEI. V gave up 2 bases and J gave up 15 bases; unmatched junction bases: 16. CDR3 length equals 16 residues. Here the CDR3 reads CASSEKGLAPLHSRYF. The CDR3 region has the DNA TGTGCCAGCAGTGAAAAGGGACTAGCGCCCCTCCACAGCCGGTACTTC. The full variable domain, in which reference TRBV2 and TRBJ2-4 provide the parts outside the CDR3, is EPEVTQTPSHQVTQMGQEVILRCVPISNHLYFYWYRQILGQKVEFLVSFYNNEISEKSEIFDDQFSVERPDGSNFTLKIRSTKLEDSAMYFCASSEKGLAPLHSRYFGAGTRLSVL.

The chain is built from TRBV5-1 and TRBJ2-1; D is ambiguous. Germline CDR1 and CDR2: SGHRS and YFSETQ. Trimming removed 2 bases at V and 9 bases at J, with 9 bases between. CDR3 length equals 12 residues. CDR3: CASSFYPSEQFF. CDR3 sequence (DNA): TGCGCCAGCAGCTTTTATCCCAGTGAGCAGTTCTTC.

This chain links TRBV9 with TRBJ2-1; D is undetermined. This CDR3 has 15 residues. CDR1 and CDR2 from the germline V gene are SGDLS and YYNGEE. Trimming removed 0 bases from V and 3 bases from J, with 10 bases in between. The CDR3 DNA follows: TGTGCCAGCAGCGTAGTTCCCGGCGGCTACAATGAGCAGTTCTTC. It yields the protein CASSVVPGGYNEQFF.

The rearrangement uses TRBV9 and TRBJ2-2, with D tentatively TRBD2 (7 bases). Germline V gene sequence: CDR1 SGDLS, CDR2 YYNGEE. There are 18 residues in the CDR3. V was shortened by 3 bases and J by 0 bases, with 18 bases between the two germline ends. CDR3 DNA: TGTGCCAGCAGCGGCGGGGGCAGAAATCCCGCGAACACCGGGGAGCTGTTTTTT. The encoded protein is CASSGGGRNPANTGELFF.